These T cell receptor beta chains were read from a single sample in a study of blood T cell repertoires in COVID-19. Repertoires were generated with immunoSEQ multiplex PCR, while TCRdb's copy carries only in-frame clones and drops some. The data contain about 130,000 clones, about 83% of them seen just once; the ten biggest clones take up around 13%. Material: peripheral blood. Receptors were obtained from a human donor in a cohort sampled during active COVID-19. Both conserved end residues are part of each CDR3. The order of the fields is clone size, V gene, CDR3 length, D gene, J gene, CDR3 protein, CDR3 DNA. A D gene is named only where the DNA matches it firmly. The listing skips clone size in some rows; elsewhere it reads once, few, many or a size class.

NA	TRBV4-1	16	TRBD1	TRBJ1-4	CASSPQGQGVREKLFF	TGCGCCAGCAGCCCCCAGGGACAGGGGGTTCGGGAAAAACTGTTTTTT
NA	TRBV7-9	15	NA	TRBJ1-1	CASSLEGTSNTEAFF	TGTGCCAGCAGCTTGGAGGGGACGTCGAACACTGAAGCTTTCTTT
once	TRBV27	14	NA	TRBJ2-3	CASSRTGGVDTQYF	TGTGCCAGCAGCAGGACTGGAGGGGTCGATACGCAGTATTTT
few	TRBV5-1	15	TRBD1	TRBJ1-6	CASSPGTGIHSPLHF	TGCGCCAGCAGCCCAGGGACAGGGATTCATTCACCCCTCCACTTT
NA	TRBV11-2	13	NA	TRBJ1-2	CASSLVQGAGYTF	TGTGCCAGCAGCTTAGTTCAAGGGGCTGGCTACACCTTC
NA	TRBV6-5	14	TRBD1	TRBJ1-2	CASRPGQRHYGYTF	TGTGCCAGCAGACCGGGACAGCGTCACTATGGCTACACCTTC
NA	TRBV6-5	16	NA	TRBJ1-1	CASSYSFNRANTEAFF	TGTGCCAGCAGTTACTCGTTTAACAGGGCGAACACTGAAGCTTTCTTT
NA	TRBV19	17	TRBD1	TRBJ1-5	CASSPGTGGASNQPQHF	TGTGCCAGTAGTCCCGGGACAGGGGGAGCGAGCAATCAGCCCCAGCATTTT
NA	TRBV7-9	15	TRBD2	TRBJ2-3	CASSLGTSVADTQYF	TGTGCCAGCAGCTTAGGGACTAGCGTCGCAGATACGCAGTATTTT
once	TRBV3-1/TRBV3-2	13	NA	TRBJ2-5	CASSEGLKETQYF	TGTGCCAGCAGCGAGGGACTCAAAGAGACCCAGTACTTC
NA	TRBV7-3	14	NA	TRBJ1-1	CASSPQGENTEAFF	TGTGCCAGCAGCCCACAGGGAGAGAACACTGAAGCTTTCTTT
NA	TRBV9	17	NA	TRBJ1-6	CASSVDDQGWRNSPLHF	TGTGCCAGCAGCGTAGACGATCAGGGATGGCGCAATTCACCCCTCCACTTT
NA	TRBV9	14	NA	TRBJ2-1	CASSVSLASNEQFF	TGTGCCAGCAGCGTAAGTCTAGCGAGTAATGAGCAGTTCTTC
NA	TRBV2	14	NA	TRBJ2-2	CASSETVSTGELFF	TGTGCCAGCTCAGAGACTGTGAGCACCGGGGAGCTGTTTTTT
NA	TRBV7-8	14	TRBD1	TRBJ2-5	CASSAGTGTETQYF	TGTGCCAGCAGCGCCGGGACAGGTACAGAGACCCAGTACTTC
NA	TRBV3-1/TRBV3-2	14	NA	TRBJ1-4	CASNPRGSNEKLFF	TGTGCCAGCAATCCTAGGGGAAGTAATGAAAAACTGTTTTTT
NA	TRBV18	13	NA	TRBJ2-7	CASSPGDPYEQYF	TGTGCCAGCTCACCAGGAGATCCCTACGAGCAGTACTTC
NA	TRBV3-1/TRBV3-2	13	NA	TRBJ2-3	CASSTSFPDTQYF	TGTGCCAGTTCGACTAGTTTCCCAGATACGCAGTATTTT
NA	TRBV5-5	13	TRBD1	TRBJ1-1	CASTQGANTEAFF	TGTGCCAGCACTCAGGGGGCTAACACTGAAGCTTTCTTT
NA	TRBV30	14	NA	TRBJ1-1	CAWSPPGHTTEAFF	TGTGCCTGGAGTCCACCGGGACACACTACTGAAGCTTTCTTT
NA	TRBV5-1	14	TRBD1	TRBJ1-5	CASSLGTGYQPQHF	TGCGCCAGCAGCTTGGGGACAGGGTATCAGCCCCAGCATTTT
NA	TRBV18	14	NA	TRBJ1-1	CASSLWQENTEAFF	TGTGCCAGCTCACTTTGGCAGGAGAACACTGAAGCTTTCTTT
NA	TRBV7-8	14	NA	TRBJ1-5	CASRLGASNQPQHF	TGTGCCAGCAGGCTGGGGGCTAGCAATCAGCCCCAGCATTTT
NA	TRBV6-5	15	TRBD2	TRBJ2-1	CASRPPSGGNNEQFF	TGTGCCAGCAGACCCCCTAGCGGGGGGAACAATGAGCAGTTCTTC
NA	TRBV11-2	12	NA	TRBJ1-2	CASSSTGLGYTF	TGTGCCAGCAGCTCTACAGGGTTGGGCTACACCTTC
once	TRBV6-5	14	NA	TRBJ2-3	CATLGKWGTDTQYF	TGTGCCACTCTGGGCAAGTGGGGCACAGATACGCAGTATTTT
NA	TRBV3-1/TRBV3-2	12	NA	TRBJ1-1	CASSRRGAEAFF	TGTGCCAGCAGCCGAAGGGGTGCTGAAGCTTTCTTT
NA	TRBV21-1	12	NA	TRBJ1-1	CASSNYPQLAFF	TGTGCCAGCAGCAACTACCCACAGCTAGCTTTCTTT
NA	TRBV12-5	15	NA	TRBJ2-1	CASGFQGLSYNEQFF	TGTGCTAGTGGTTTTCAGGGACTTAGTTACAATGAGCAGTTCTTC
NA	TRBV12-3/TRBV12-4	12	NA	TRBJ2-1	CASSLSIRGKFF	TGTGCCAGCAGTTTAAGTATCCGGGGGAAGTTCTTC
NA	TRBV19	14	NA	TRBJ2-5	CASSIPGIQETQYF	TGTGCCAGTAGTATTCCGGGAATCCAAGAGACCCAGTACTTC
NA	TRBV7-2	15	NA	TRBJ2-7	CASSLGAVSSYEQYF	TGTGCCAGCAGCTTAGGGGCAGTTAGCTCCTACGAGCAGTACTTC
NA	TRBV11-2	14	NA	TRBJ1-1	CASSFRDTDTEAFF	TGTGCCAGCAGCTTCCGGGATACGGACACTGAAGCTTTCTTT
NA	TRBV5-1	15	TRBD2	TRBJ2-7	CASSNGGGLNYEQYF	TGCGCCAGCAGCAACGGCGGGGGGCTGAACTACGAGCAGTACTTC
NA	TRBV27	16	TRBD1	TRBJ2-4	CASSPTRTGVGNIQYF	TGTGCCAGCAGTCCCACCCGGACAGGGGTGGGGAACATTCAGTACTTC